This T cell receptor (beta chain) stems from a study of T cells after yellow fever vaccination (dated by TCRdb to about 2019). For context, the study as a whole: The SMART-Seq v4 Ultra Low Input RNA kit was used to prepare libraries from fractions with low cell numbers. To follow T-cell clones before and after both primary and booster YFV17D yellow fever vaccination, bulk TCR alpha and beta repertoires underwent longitudinal sequencing. Two healthy male donors, one aged 18 to 29 and one aged 30 to 40 years, made up the cohort. Blood samples were taken at several timepoints before and after primary and secondary immunization, and bulk PBMC replicates and cell subsets were isolated. General findings and caveats noted by the study authors: Compared with the primary T-cell response, the secondary T-cell response was faster but weaker, reaching its peak on day 5 rather than on day 15. Because the study included only a couple of donors, the extent to which the findings can be generalized is limited. Most clones expanded after primary vaccination were re-detected after the booster (almost 98% of CD4 and around 86% of CD8), suggesting broad memory maintenance. FACS-sorted repertoires could contain abundant contaminating clonotypes from the bulk population, so computational filtering was required. A small share of clonotypes was detected in both CD4 and CD8 compartments, with the overlap likely arising from convergent recombination.

Synthesis of TCR cDNA relied on 5'RACE template switching, a step that introduced a universal primer site along with unique molecular identifiers. cDNA synthesis was primed from both the TCR alpha and TCR beta constant segments. Library amplification involved two PCR steps, and the second step added sample barcodes and sequencing adapters. Sequencing of libraries was done on Illumina HiSeq 2500 (2x100 bp) or NovaSeq (2x150 bp). Per the source publication's procedure: Demultiplexing of reads and collapsing into UMI consensus sequences were performed with MIGEC, and V(D)J alignment was carried out with MiXCR. Vaccine-responding clonotypes were defined with edgeR using replicate PBMC samples, requiring FDR below 0.01 and a log2 fold change above 5 up to day 15. Bulk clonotypes were assigned CD4 or CD8 identity according to which sequenced CD4 or CD8 repertoire held them at higher abundance. TCRdb reprocessing: public reads trimmed at Q25 with fastp, clones called with MiXCR, in-frame beta chains kept. Rows with one shared CDR3 protein collapse into an entry with the most common genes and DNA. None of the V and J calls come from the authors' own analysis; TCRdb made them. In all, the sample holds a few hundred thousand distinct CDR3 sequences, and 6.8% of those were seen once. The ten top clones hold 18% of the sample.

This clonotype was observed a few times. The antigen this receptor binds is unknown. There are no base qualities to consult, and no much larger clone falls within one base. The treatment or condition label here, explained by the study, means: live attenuated yellow fever vaccine strain. Two biological replicates of bulk PBMCs were collected at each blood-draw timepoint. PBMCs were isolated from peripheral blood using a standard Ficoll-Paque protocol. TriZol was used to extract RNA from bulk PBMCs, from CD4 and CD8 fractions, and from dextramer-positive and dextramer-negative fractions. CDR1 is given as MNHEY and CDR2 as SVGAGI, both from the germline V gene. Inclusive of the bounding cysteine and phenylalanine, the CDR3 is 17 residues long. Only CDR3 DNA remains: 51 bases, in frame from the first base. V is reduced by 2 bases and J by 1 base, leaving a spacing of 17 bases between them.

This receptor chain uses TRBV6-5 and TRBJ1-1, with the D gene not clear enough to name. This receptor was obtained from a man between 18 and 35 years old who received the YFV17D yellow fever vaccine. The sequencing here drew on PBMCs, taken about 41 days after the first yellow fever vaccination. Read as DNA, the sequence is TGTGCCAGCAGTTACCCACTGGGTCTGAGGCGGAACACTGAAGCTTTCTTT. This encodes CASSYPLGLRRNTEAFF.